The T cell receptor (beta chain) described here comes from a study of Graves' ophthalmopathy and Graves' hyperthyroidism. Turning to the study itself: Blood was drawn at initial diagnosis, before any treatment.

This clonotype was counted at least ten times. The authors enrolled newly diagnosed hyperthyroidism patients aged 18 to 65 with under 2 months' duration. RNA transcripts yielded amplified TCR beta CDR3 regions. Amplification began with first-round RT-PCR using HTBI primers, then second-round multiplex PCR was performed. Each CDR3 protein is one row after TCRdb ran MiXCR on the multiplex PCR reads. This table holds 500,000 to 700,000 distinct CDR3 sequences, over 20% found once. CDR3 length: 15 amino acids. In germline, CDR1 is KGHDR, CDR2 SFDVKD. Unmatched junction bases numbered 6, after V lost 5 bases and J lost 2 bases.

Sequencing was done on a sample of peripheral blood. The chain recombines TRBV24-1 with TRBJ2-5; 8 positions match TRBD2. This TCR came from a woman between 18 and 29 years old with stable Graves' hyperthyroidism. Some clones in this sample may be carry-over from other donors' samples. The CDR3 nucleotides read TGTGCCACCAGTGGAGCGGGGGATATACAAGAGACCCAGTACTTC. Protein: CATSGAGDIQETQYF.